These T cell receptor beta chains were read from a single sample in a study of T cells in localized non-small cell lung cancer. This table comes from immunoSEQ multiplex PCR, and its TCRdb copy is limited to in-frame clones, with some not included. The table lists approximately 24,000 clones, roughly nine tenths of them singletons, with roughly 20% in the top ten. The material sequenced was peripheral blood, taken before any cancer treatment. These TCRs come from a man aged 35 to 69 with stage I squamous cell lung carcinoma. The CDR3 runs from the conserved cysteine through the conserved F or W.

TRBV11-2,CASSPSGGGYYTNEKLFF
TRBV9,CASSVGYLQETQYF
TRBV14,CASSQEGGAWNEQFF
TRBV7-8,CASSDRQGAGEKLFF
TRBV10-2,CASSGRTGAVGYTF
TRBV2,CASSERGLASRTDTQYF
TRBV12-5,CASGPYKNTEAFF
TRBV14,CASSLGQGGEQFF
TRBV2,CASSGLAGSNTGELFF
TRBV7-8,CASSLATLYEQYF
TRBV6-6,CASGTEGGSGELFF
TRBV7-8,CASSLGQFSNQPQHF
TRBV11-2,CASSSYRTGTRMNTEAFF
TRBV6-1,CASSEFQGPVNQPQHF
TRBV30,CAWTSSNTEAFF
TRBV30,CAWHRGTDGYTF
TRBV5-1,CASSWEQGATNEKLFF
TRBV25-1,CASSEVGRLPDTQYF
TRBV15,CATSFRSGGEQYF
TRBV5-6,CASSWTSSNIQYF
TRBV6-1,CASSEERASVYQETQYF
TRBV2,CATRGGGYEQYF
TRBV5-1,CASSPQQVNYGYTF
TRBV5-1,CASSSRVGTGNTGELFF
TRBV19,CASSMAIYNEQFF
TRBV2,CAFIAGDTYNEQFF
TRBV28,CASRTSGEKLFF
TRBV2,CASRAGYSGNTIYF
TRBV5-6,CASSRGVTDTQYF
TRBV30,CAWSEGLAGNTIYF
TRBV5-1,CASSLQVSSYEQYF
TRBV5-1,CASSLEQRGSYEQYF
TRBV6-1,CASIIPGLAYEQYF
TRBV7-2,CASSLGLGGTYGYTF
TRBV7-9,CASSFDQETQYF
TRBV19,CASSLIASYEQYF
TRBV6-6,CASRLGQAPYEQYF
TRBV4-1,CASSHAGENTEAFF
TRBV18,CASSPPVGVLLAKNIQYF
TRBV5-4,CASSAGLAGSSYEQYF
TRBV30,CAWRWTGYGELFF
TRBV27,CASSLFVTPGYFNYGYTF
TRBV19,CATWDSSTDTQYF
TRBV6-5,CASSSVRDGETQYF
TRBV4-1,CASTPVGPNGGYTF
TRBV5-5,CASSFGTVNTEAFF
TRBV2,CASSDWRTGLLAAKNIQYF
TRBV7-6,CASSLGAPGNTIYF
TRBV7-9,CASSNRGDSPLHF
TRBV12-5,CASGRDRGLRQPQHF
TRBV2,CASSEGVDYGYTF
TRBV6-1,CASSEGGSSYNEQFF
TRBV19,CASSIGGTNEKLFF
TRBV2,CASSPSGATYNEQFF
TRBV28,CATGAGRHTGELFF
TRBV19,CASNRRGGSPTQYF
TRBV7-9,CASSPRQGVSGANVLTF
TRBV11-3,CASSPRTSGGTQYF
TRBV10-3,CAISSASNTGELFF